This T cell receptor beta chain comes out of a study of cytomegalovirus exposure and HLA in healthy donors. At the level of the study: The roughly 120 validation repertoires, a later analysis reported, used the same platform as the 666 first-cohort repertoires.

Study-level findings and limits: Rarity characterized most TCR sequences, yet some public TCRs appeared in many donors. Confirmation was obtained in vitro that a few CMV-associated chains are specific for CMV antigens. According to reports, the classifier identified cytomegalovirus status with high specificity and sensitivity.

Points on this clone: Its target is not known.

The repertoire was sequenced with immunoSEQ multiplex PCR; TCRdb's copy has only in-frame clones and lacks some. The repertoire holds more than 300,000 clones, with roughly 89% as singletons. CDR3 length: 13 residues. Looked up from germline, CDR1 is WNHNN and CDR2 is SYGVQD (reference sequence). The V end was cut by 4 bases, the J end by 6 bases, with 9 bases between. This clonotype was obtained from a woman between 18 and 30 years old in good health and CMV-seronegative. The chain couples TRBV10-1 to TRBJ2-2; a possible D gene is TRBD1 (6 bases). The sample consisted of PBMCs. CDR3 sequence: CASSAWGPGELFF. As DNA, the CDR3 is TGCGCCAGCAGTGCTTGGGGGCCCGGGGAGCTGTTTTTT.